A single TCR beta chain is shown here with its context. Libraries were prepared by immunoSEQ multiplex PCR; TCRdb keeps only in-frame clonotypes and omits some of them. The sample holds approximately 230,000 clones, about 88% seen once. The sample is drawn from a study of blood T cell repertoires in COVID-19. Background on the study: The cDNA or gDNA used as material had been derived from T cells, B-cell-depleted T cells, or PBMCs.

This CDR3 comprises 19 residues. V shed 0 bases and J 0 bases; nucleotides not matched to a gene: 7. In germline, CDR1 is MNHEY, CDR2 SVGEGT. The sequence was collected from a middle-aged woman who had recovered from COVID-19. The material sequenced was peripheral blood. The genes are TRBV6-2 or TRBV6-3 and TRBJ2-3; 12 nucleotides line up with TRBD2. CDR3 in amino acids: CASSYSSTSGSPSTDTQYF. CDR3 DNA sequence: TGTGCCAGCAGTTACTCGTCGACTAGCGGGAGCCCTAGCACAGATACGCAGTATTTT.